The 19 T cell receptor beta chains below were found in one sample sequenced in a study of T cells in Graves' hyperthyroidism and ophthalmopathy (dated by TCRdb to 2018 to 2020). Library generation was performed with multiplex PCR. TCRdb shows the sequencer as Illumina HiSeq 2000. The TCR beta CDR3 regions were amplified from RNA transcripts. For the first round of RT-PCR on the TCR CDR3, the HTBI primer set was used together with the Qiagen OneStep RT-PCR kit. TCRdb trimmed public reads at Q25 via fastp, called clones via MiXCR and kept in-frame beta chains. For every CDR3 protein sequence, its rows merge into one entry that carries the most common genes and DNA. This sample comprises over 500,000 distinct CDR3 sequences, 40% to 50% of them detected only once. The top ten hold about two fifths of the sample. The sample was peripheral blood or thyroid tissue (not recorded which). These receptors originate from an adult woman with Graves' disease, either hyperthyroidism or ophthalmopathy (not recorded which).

CDR3 coding DNA: TGTGCCAGTAGTACGAAGACAGGGGCGAATCAGCCCCAGCATTTT. It translates to CASSTKTGANQPQHF. The chain combines TRBV19 with TRBJ1-5, with 8 bases matching TRBD1. Per the germline V gene, CDR1 is LNHDA and CDR2 is SQIVND (reference sequence). The CDR3 is made up of 15 amino acids. The trim removed 4 bases at V and 4 bases at J, leaving 6 bases unmatched.

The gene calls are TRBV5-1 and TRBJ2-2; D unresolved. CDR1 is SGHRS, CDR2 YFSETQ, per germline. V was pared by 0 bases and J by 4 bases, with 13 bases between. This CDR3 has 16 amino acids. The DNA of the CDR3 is TGCGCCAGCAGCTTGGCCGGCGGAGTAACCACCGGGGAGCTGTTTTTT. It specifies CASSLAGGVTTGELFF.

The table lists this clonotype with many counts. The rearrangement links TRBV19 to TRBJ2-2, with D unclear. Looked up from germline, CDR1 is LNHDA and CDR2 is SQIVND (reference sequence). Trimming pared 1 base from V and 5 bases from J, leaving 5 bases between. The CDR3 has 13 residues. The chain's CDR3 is CASSIGVTGELFF. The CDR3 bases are TGTGCCAGTAGTATAGGTGTTACCGGGGAGCTGTTTTTT.

The CDR3 is CAIRGFGGGKETQYF. CDR3 in DNA: TGTGCCATCCGGGGGTTCGGGGGCGGGAAAGAGACCCAGTACTTC. The rearrangement uses TRBV10-3 and TRBJ2-5; D could derive from TRBD1 or TRBD2 (6 bases each). The V end was cut by 8 bases, the J end by 3 bases, with 19 bases between. The germline V gene has CDR1 ENHRY and CDR2 SYGVKD. The CDR3 length is 15 residues.

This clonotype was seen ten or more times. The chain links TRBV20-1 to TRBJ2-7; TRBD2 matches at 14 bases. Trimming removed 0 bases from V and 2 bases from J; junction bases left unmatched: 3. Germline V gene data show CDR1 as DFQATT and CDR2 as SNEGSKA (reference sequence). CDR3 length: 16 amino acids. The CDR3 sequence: CSARDPTSGRAYEQYF. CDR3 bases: TGCAGTGCTAGAGACCCGACTAGCGGGAGGGCCTACGAGCAGTACTTC.

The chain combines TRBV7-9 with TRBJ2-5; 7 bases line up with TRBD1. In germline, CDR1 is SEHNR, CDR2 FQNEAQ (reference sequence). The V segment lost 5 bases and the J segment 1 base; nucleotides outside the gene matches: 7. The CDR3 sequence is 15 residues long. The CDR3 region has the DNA TGTGCCAGCAGCGCACAAACAGGGGCCCAAGAGACCCAGTACTTC. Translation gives CASSAQTGAQETQYF.

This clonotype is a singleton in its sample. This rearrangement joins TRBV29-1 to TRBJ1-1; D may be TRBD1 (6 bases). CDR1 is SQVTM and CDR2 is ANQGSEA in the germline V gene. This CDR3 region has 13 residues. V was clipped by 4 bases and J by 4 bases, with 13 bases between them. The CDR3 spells CSVAQGTFTEAFF. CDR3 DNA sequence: TGCAGCGTTGCCCAGGGGACCTTCACTGAAGCTTTCTTT.

CDR3 nucleotides: TGTGCCAGCAGTGGGGACAGGACGAACACTGAAGCTTTCTTT. The encoded protein is CASSGDRTNTEAFF. The V and J genes are TRBV25-1 and TRBJ1-1; TRBD1 matches at 8 bases. There are 14 residues in the CDR3. Trimming cost V 4 bases and J 1 base; bases outside gene matches: 2. Looked up from germline, CDR1 is MGHDK and CDR2 is SYGVNS. Full variable domain (rest looked up from reference TRBV25-1 and TRBJ1-1): EADIYQTPRYLVIGTGKKITLECSQTMGHDKMYWYQQDPGMELHLIHYSYGVNSTEKGDLSSESTVSRIRTEHFPLTLESARPSHTSQYLCASSGDRTNTEAFFGQGTRLTVV.

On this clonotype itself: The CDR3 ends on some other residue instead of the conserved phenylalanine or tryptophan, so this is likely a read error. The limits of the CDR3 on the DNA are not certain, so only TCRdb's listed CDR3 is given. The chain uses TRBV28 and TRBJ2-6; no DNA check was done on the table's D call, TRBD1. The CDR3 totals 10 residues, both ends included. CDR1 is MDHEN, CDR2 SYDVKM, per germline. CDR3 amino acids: CASSPSTGDV.

CDR3 protein: CASRGDGQWIDEQYF. As DNA, the CDR3 is TGCGCCAGCAGGGGGGACGGGCAATGGATCGACGAGCAGTACTTC. This sequence joins TRBV10-2 and TRBJ2-7; D possibly matches TRBD1 or TRBD2 (5 bases each). The ends were cut back, 6 bases at V and 5 bases at J, with 20 bases in the middle. CDR1 WSHSY and CDR2 SAAADI come from the germline V gene. This CDR3 has 15 amino acids.

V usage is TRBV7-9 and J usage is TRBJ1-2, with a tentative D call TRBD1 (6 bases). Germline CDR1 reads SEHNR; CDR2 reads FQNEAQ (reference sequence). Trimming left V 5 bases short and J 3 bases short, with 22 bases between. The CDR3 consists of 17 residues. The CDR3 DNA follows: TGTGCCAGCAGCGTGTCCAGTGGGGCAGGGGATGACTATGGCTACACCTTC. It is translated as CASSVSSGAGDDYGYTF.

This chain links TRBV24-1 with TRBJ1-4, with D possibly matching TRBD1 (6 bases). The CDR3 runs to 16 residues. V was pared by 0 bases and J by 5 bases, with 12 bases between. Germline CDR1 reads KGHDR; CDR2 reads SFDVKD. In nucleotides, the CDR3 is TGTGCCACCAGTGATTTGAGGGGGAGCGGCAATGAAAAACTGTTTTTT. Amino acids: CATSDLRGSGNEKLFF.

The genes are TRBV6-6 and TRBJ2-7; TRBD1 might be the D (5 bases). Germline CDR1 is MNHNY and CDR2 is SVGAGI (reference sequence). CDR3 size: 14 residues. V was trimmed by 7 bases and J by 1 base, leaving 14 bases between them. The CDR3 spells CASKSRETSYEQYF. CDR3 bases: TGTGCCAGCAAATCCAGGGAAACGTCCTACGAGCAGTACTTC.

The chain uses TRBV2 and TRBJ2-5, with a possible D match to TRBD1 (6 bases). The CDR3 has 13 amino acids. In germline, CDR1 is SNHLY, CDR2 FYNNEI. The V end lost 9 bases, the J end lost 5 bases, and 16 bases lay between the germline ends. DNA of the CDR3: TGTGCCAGACGGGGTCAGGGGCCGGAGACCCAGTACTTC. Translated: CARRGQGPETQYF.

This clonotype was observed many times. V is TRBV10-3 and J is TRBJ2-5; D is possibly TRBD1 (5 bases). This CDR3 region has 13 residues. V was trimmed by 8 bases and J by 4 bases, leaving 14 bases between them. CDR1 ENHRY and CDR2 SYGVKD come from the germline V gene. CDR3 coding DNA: TGTGCCATCTCCCACCAGGGATCAGAGACCCAGTACTTC. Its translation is CAISHQGSETQYF.

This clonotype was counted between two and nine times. The CDR3 bases are TGTGCCAGCAGCTCCGCGGGCAGGAATTACGAGCAGTACTTC. Amino acid sequence: CASSSAGRNYEQYF. The genes are TRBV7-9 and TRBJ2-7; possible D gene TRBD2, 5 bases. Looked up from germline, CDR1 is SEHNR and CDR2 is FQNEAQ (reference sequence). The CDR3 has 14 amino acids. V shed 4 bases and J shed 4 bases, with 14 bases lying between them.

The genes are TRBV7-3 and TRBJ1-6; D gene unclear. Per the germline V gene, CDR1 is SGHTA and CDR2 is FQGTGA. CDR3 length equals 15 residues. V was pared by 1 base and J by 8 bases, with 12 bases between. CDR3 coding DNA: TGTGCCAGCAGCTTAAGCGGTTTGGCGGATTCACCCCTCCACTTT. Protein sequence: CASSLSGLADSPLHF.

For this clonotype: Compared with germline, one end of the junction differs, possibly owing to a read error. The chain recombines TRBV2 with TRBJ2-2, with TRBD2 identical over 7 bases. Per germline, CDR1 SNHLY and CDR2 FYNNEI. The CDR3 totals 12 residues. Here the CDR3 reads CASRNTGGGLFF. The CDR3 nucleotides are TGTGCCAGCAGGAATACAGGCGGGGGGCTGTTTTTT. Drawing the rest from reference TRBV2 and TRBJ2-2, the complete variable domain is EPEVTQTPSHQVTQMGQEVILRCVPISNHLYFYWYRQILGQKVEFLVSFYNNEISEKSEIFDDQFSVERPDGSNFTLKIRSTKLEDSAMYFCASRNTGGGLFFGEGSRLTVL.

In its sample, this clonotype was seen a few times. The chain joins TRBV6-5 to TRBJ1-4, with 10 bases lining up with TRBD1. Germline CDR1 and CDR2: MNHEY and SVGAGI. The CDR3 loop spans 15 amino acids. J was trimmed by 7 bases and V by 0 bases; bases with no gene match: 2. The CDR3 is CASSYSRTGGEKLFF. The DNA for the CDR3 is TGTGCCAGCAGTTACTCGAGGACAGGGGGTGAAAAACTGTTTTTT.